The 10 T cell receptor beta chains below all came from one sample that was sequenced in a study of cytomegalovirus exposure and HLA in healthy donors. The method was immunoSEQ multiplex PCR; TCRdb's version includes in-frame clones alone and lacks a portion of them. The sample includes some 110,000 clones, about nine tenths seen only once; the top ten take 4.4%. Sequencing used PBMCs. The receptors were sampled from a man aged 18 to 30 in good health and CMV-seropositive.

This chain links TRBV27 with TRBJ1-2, with D possibly matching TRBD1 (5 bases). The V and J ends lost 6 bases and 3 bases respectively, with 14 bases between them. The germline V gene encodes CDR1 MNHEY and CDR2 SMNVEV (reference sequence). This CDR3 has 14 amino acids. The CDR3 bases are TGTGCCAGCAGCCGTCGGACGGGGGACTATGGCTACACCTTC. This gives the protein CASSRRTGDYGYTF.

This rearrangement joins TRBV6-5 to TRBJ1-2; D is unclear. Trimming cost V 0 bases and J 4 bases, with 9 bases left between them. Germline V lookup: CDR1 MNHEY, CDR2 SVGAGI. The length of the CDR3 is 14 residues. The CDR3, as DNA: TGTGCCAGCAGTTACTCCCCAGGCCTCTATGGCTACACCTTC. This translates into CASSYSPGLYGYTF.

The chain combines TRBV7-8 with TRBJ2-2, with 11 bases matching TRBD2. Germline CDR1 reads SGHVS; CDR2 reads FQNEAQ. With 4 bases clipped from V and 3 bases from J, the junction kept 4 bases outside the gene matches. The CDR3 length is 16 residues. CDR3 region: CASSSTSGIDTGELFF. CDR3 DNA sequence: TGTGCCAGCAGCTCGACTAGCGGGATAGACACCGGGGAGCTGTTTTTT.

The chain couples TRBV27 to TRBJ2-1, with D uncertain. Germline CDR1 reads MNHEY; CDR2 reads SMNVEV (reference sequence). This CDR3 has 13 amino acids. V shed 3 bases and J shed 6 bases, with 9 bases lying between them. This chain's CDR3 is CASSFNTGNEQFF. The DNA of the CDR3 is TGTGCCAGCAGTTTTAATACTGGCAATGAGCAGTTCTTC.

This clone was recorded once. The chain carries TRBV18 and TRBJ2-3; 7 positions agree with TRBD1. The CDR3 has 15 amino acids. With V trimmed by 1 base and J by 3 bases, 4 bases remained unmatched. Germline V gene lookup returns CDR1 KGHSH and CDR2 LQKENI. The CDR3 protein is CASSPQGASTDTQYF. CDR3 DNA sequence: TGTGCCAGCTCACCACAGGGGGCTTCGACAGATACGCAGTATTTT.

The CDR3 coding sequence is TGTGCCAGCAGCCTTTCCGGGACAAAGAACGAGCAGTACTTC. Protein sequence: CASSLSGTKNEQYF. The rearrangement links TRBV11-3 to TRBJ2-7; D possibly corresponds to TRBD1 (6 bases). Trimming took 5 bases from V and 5 from J, leaving 16 bases between them. Germline loops: CDR1 SGHNT, CDR2 YENEEA. The CDR3 covers 14 residues.

The CDR3 DNA reads as TGCGCCAGCAGCTGGACTAGCGGGGTTAGCACAGATACGCAGTATTTT. Its translation: CASSWTSGVSTDTQYF. V and J are TRBV5-1 and TRBJ2-3; 12 bases line up with TRBD2. There are 16 residues in the CDR3. Germline values: CDR1 SGHRS, CDR2 YFSETQ. The junction had 2 bases not matched to a gene; V was cut back by 3 bases and J by 0 bases. The variable domain in full, with the rest retrieved from reference TRBV5-1 and TRBJ2-3, is KAGVTQTPRYLIKTRGQQVTLSCSPISGHRSVSWYQQTPGQGLQFLFEYFSETQRNKGNFPGRFSGRQFSNSRSEMNVSTLELGDSALYLCASSWTSGVSTDTQYFGPGTRLTVL.

In its sample, this clone ranks as medium-sized. The chain is built from TRBV6-5 and TRBJ1-4; no reliable D call. V was shortened by 2 bases and J by 3 bases, with 10 bases between the two germline ends. Germline values: CDR1 MNHEY, CDR2 SVGAGI. The length of the CDR3 is 15 residues. The CDR3 bases are TGTGCCAGCAGTTACGTTGGAGGCTCTAATGAAAAACTGTTTTTT. This codes for CASSYVGGSNEKLFF.

V gene TRBV28 combines with J gene TRBJ1-4; D gene unclear. Trimming cost V 5 bases and J 5 bases, with 9 bases left between them. Germline-derived CDR1 and CDR2 are MDHEN and SYDVKM. The CDR3 totals 13 residues. The CDR3: CASSAEWNEKLFF. The CDR3 DNA sequence: TGTGCCAGCAGTGCGGAGTGGAATGAAAAACTGTTTTTT. Full variable domain (remainder filled in from reference TRBV28 and TRBJ1-4): DVKVTQSSRYLVKRTGEKVFLECVQDMDHENMFWYRQDPGLGLRLIYFSYDVKMKEKGDIPEGYSVSREKKERFSLILESASTNQTSMYLCASSAEWNEKLFFGSGTQLSVL.

The chain links TRBV28 to TRBJ1-5, with D tentatively TRBD1 (5 bases). The germline V gene encodes CDR1 MDHEN and CDR2 SYDVKM. The V end lost 4 bases, the J end lost 0 bases, and 16 bases lay between the germline ends. CDR3 size: 17 residues. CDR3 nucleotide sequence: TGTGCCAGCAGTTGGGGGGTTGGGCAGTTTAGCAATCAGCCCCAGCATTTT. It codes for CASSWGVGQFSNQPQHF.